These T cell receptor beta chains were read from a single sample in a study of T cells expressing NK-cell markers. Reanalyzing the 5' RACE reads, TCRdb keeps one entry per CDR3 protein, without DNA. This sample carries under 500,000 distinct CDR3 sequences, with approximately 7% going to the ten biggest clones. Sequencing input: blood T cells: a sorted CD56 or NKG2C T cell subset, CD4+ or CD8+ T cells, or bulk PBMC T cells (not recorded which). Receptors originate from a woman between 18 and 69 years old in good health. CDR3s include the opening cysteine and the closing phenylalanine or tryptophan.

V gene	J gene	CDR3 protein
TRBV11-2	TRBJ2-3	CASSSNLSPVGYF
TRBV6-5	TRBJ1-4	CASSHQTGMTNEKLFF
TRBV20-1	TRBJ1-5	CSALDRAYASNQPQHF
TRBV5-1	TRBJ2-3	CASSTQTSSSTDTQYF
TRBV6-1	TRBJ1-5	CASVTGGPGNQPQHF
TRBV18	TRBJ1-1	CASSPYRGENTEAFF
TRBV10-3	TRBJ1-5	CAIGPGNQPQHF
TRBV5-1	TRBJ2-7	CASSLGAARRGEQYF
TRBV3-1	TRBJ1-1	CASSLTTVGPNTEAFF
TRBV5-4	TRBJ2-5	CASSQPSEYQETQYF
TRBV6-5	TRBJ2-1	CASSYGIPGLAGGREQFF
TRBV7-2	TRBJ1-5	CASSLALGKNQPQHF
TRBV6-1	TRBJ2-7	CASTPTASYEQYF
TRBV29-1	TRBJ1-1	CSVAAANTEAFF
TRBV20-1	TRBJ2-1	CSAVGPQAGNEQFF
TRBV20-1	TRBJ2-3	CSAVSVPINPLDTDTQYF
TRBV5-1	TRBJ1-5	CASSLAGGQSNQPQHF
TRBV20-1	TRBJ1-1	CSARDPAGQGARGMNTEAFF
TRBV4-3	TRBJ2-7	CASSNRDSPFAKYF
TRBV11-2	TRBJ2-1	CASSLVGLSEQFF
TRBV28	TRBJ2-7	CASSSRVADPYEQYF
TRBV28	TRBJ2-3	CASTSRHTDTQYF
TRBV6-5	TRBJ2-5	CASSYSIAGEETQYF
TRBV5-1	TRBJ2-5	CASSSGGGETQYF
TRBV30	TRBJ2-3	CAWSVRGPRGDTQYF
TRBV10-3	TRBJ2-7	CAIRGHQTYEQYF
TRBV6-2/TRBV6-3	TRBJ2-1	CASSPPPGLGSSYNEQFF
TRBV19	TRBJ2-5	CASSISTDQETQYF
TRBV13	TRBJ2-7	CASSSDRGQLEQYF
TRBV7-2	TRBJ2-7	CASSPGHSSYEQYF
TRBV5-1	TRBJ2-1	CASSLVGGDYNEQFF
TRBV6-5	TRBJ1-1	CASGQGAAEAFF